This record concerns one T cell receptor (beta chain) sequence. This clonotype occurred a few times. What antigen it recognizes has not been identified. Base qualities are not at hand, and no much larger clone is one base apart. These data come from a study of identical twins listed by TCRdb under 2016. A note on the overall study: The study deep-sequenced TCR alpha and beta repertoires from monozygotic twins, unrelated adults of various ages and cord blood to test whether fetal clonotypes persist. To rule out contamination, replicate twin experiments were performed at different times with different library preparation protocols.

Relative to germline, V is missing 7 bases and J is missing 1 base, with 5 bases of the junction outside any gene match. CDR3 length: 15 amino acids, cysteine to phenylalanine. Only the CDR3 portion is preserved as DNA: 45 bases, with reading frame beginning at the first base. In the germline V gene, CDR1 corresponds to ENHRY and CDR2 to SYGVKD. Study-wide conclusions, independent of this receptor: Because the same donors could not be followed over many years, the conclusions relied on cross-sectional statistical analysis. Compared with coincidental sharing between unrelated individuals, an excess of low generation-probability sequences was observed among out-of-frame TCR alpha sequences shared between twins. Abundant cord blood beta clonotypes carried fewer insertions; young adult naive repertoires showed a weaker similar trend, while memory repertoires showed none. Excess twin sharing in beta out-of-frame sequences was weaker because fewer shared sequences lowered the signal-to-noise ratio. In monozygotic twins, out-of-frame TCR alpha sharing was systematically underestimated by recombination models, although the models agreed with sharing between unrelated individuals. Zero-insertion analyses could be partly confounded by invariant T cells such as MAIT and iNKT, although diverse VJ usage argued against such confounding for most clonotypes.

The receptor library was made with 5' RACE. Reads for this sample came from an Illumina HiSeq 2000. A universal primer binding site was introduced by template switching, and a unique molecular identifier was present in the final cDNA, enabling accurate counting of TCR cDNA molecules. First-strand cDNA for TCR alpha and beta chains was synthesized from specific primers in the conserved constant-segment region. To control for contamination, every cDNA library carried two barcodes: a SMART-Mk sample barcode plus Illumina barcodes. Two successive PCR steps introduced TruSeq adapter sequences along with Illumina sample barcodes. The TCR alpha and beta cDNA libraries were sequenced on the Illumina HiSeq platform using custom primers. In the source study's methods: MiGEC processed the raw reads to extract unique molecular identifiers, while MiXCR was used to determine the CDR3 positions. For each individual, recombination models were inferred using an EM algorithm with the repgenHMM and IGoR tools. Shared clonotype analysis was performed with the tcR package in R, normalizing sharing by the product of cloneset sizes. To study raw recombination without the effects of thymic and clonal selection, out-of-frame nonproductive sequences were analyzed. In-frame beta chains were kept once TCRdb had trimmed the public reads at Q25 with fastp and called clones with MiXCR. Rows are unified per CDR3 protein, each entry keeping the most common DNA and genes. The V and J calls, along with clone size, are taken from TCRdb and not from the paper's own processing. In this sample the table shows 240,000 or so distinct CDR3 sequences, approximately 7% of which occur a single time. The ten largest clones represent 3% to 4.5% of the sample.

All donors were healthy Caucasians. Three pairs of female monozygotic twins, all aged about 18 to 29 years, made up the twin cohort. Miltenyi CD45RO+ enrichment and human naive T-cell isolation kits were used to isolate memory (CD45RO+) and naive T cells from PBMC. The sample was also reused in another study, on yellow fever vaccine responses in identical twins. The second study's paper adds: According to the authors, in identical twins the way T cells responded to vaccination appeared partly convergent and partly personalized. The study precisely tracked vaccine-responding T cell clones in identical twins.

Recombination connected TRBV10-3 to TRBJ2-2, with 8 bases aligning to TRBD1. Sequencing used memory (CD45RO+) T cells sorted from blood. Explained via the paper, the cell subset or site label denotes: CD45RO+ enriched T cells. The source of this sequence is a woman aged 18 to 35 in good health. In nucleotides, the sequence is TGTGCCATCAAGACCGGGACAGGGAACACCGGGGAGCTGTTTTTT. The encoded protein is CAIKTGTGNTGELFF.